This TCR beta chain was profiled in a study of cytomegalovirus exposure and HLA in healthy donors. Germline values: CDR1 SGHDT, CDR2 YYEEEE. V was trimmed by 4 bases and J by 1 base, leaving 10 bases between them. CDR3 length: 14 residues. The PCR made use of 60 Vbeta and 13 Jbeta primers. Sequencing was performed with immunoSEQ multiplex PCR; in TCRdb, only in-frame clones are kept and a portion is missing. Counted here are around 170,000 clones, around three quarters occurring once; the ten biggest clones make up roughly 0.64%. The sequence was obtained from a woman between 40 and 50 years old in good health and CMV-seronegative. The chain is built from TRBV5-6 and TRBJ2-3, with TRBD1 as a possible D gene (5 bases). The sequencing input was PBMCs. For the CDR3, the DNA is TGTGCCAGCAGCCCCCCCAGGGGCACAGATACGCAGTATTTT. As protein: CASSPPRGTDTQYF.